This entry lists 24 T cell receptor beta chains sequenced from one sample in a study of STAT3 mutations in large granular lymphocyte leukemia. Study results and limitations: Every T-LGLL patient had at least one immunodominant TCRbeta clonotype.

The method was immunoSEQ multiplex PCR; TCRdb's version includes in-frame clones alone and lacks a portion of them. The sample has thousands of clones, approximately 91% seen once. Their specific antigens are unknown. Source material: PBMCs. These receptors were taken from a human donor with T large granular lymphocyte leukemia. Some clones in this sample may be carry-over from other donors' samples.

CDR3: CASSLRSGYRNNEQFF. The DNA for the CDR3 is TGTGCCAGCAGCTTGCGGTCGGGGTATCGGAACAATGAGCAGTTCTTC. This chain uses TRBV5-4 with TRBJ2-1, with D possibly matching TRBD2 (5 bases). Trimming removed 1 base at V and 5 bases at J, with 16 bases between. This CDR3 is built from 16 residues. Looked up from germline, CDR1 is SGHNT and CDR2 is YYREEE (reference sequence).

This chain's CDR3 is CASSLGGGDEKLFF. The CDR3, as DNA: TGCGCCAGCAGCTTGGGGGGGGGCGACGAAAAACTGTTTTTT. The chain employs TRBV5-1 and TRBJ1-4, with D possibly matching TRBD1 (6 bases). Germline CDR1 SGHRS, CDR2 YFSETQ. The CDR3 covers 14 residues. V lost 0 bases and J lost 8, with 11 bases in between.

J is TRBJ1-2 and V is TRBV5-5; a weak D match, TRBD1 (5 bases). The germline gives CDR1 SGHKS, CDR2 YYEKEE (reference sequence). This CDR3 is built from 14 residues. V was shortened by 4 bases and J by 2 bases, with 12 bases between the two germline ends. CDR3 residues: CASSRGGSNYGYTF. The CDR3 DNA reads TGTGCCAGCAGCCGGGGGGGATCCAACTATGGCTACACCTTC.

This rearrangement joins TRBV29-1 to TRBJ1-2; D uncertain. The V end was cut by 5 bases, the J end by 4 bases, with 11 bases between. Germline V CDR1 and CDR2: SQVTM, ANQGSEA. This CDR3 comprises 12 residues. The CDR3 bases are TGCAGCGTTTGGGCAGCACCCTATGGCTACACCTTC. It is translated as CSVWAAPYGYTF.

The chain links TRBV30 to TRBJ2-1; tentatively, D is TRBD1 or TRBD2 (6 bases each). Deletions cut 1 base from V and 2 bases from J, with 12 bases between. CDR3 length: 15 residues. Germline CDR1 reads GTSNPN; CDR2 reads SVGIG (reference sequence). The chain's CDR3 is CAWSEGGETYNEQFF. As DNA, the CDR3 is TGTGCCTGGAGTGAGGGGGGCGAAACCTACAATGAGCAGTTCTTC.

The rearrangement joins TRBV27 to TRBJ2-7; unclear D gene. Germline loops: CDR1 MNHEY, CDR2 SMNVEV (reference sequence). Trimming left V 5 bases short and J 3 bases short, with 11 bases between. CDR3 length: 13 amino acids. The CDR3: CASSGLLDYEQYF. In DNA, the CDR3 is TGTGCCAGCAGTGGGCTGTTGGACTACGAGCAGTACTTC.

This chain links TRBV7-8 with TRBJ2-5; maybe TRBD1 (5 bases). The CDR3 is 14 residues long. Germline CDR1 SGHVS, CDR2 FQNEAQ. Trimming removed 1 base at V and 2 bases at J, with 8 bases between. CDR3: CASSLVTVQETQYF. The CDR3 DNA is TGTGCCAGCAGCTTAGTGACAGTGCAAGAGACCCAGTACTTC.

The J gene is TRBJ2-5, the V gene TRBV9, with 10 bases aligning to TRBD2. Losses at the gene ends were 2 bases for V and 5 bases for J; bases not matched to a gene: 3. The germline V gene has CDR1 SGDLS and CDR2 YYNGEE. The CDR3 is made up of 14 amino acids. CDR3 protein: CASSVSGGRETQYF. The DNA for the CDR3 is TGTGCCAGCAGCGTTAGCGGGGGGAGGGAGACCCAGTACTTC.

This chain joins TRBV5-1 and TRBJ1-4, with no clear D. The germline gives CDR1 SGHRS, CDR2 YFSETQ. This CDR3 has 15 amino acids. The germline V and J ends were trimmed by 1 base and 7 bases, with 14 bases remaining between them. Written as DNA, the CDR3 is TGCGCCAGCAGCTTGTCGGCACCCTATGGTGAAAAACTGTTTTTT. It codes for CASSLSAPYGEKLFF.

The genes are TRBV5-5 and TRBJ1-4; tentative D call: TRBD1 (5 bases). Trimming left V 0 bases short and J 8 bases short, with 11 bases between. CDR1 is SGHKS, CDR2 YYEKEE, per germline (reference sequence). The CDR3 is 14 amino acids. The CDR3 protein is CASSLASRGEKLFF. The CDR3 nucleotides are TGTGCCAGCAGCTTGGCCTCGAGGGGCGAAAAACTGTTTTTT.

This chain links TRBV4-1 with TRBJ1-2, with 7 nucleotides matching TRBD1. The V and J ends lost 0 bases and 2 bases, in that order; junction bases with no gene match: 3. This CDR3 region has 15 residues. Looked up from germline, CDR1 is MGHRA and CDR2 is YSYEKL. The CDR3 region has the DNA TGCGCCAGCAGCCAAGAGACAGGGATGAACTATGGCTACACCTTC. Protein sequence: CASSQETGMNYGYTF.

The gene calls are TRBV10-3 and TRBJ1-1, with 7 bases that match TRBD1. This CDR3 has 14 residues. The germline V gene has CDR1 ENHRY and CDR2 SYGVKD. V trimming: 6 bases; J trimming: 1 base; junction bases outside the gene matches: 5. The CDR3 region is CAISSDRANTEAFF. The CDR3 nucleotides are TGTGCCATCAGCAGCGACAGGGCGAACACTGAAGCTTTCTTT.

The CDR3 spells CASSAQGSDTEAFF. For the CDR3, the DNA is TGTGCCAGCAGTGCCCAGGGATCCGACACTGAAGCTTTCTTT. The rearrangement links TRBV2 to TRBJ1-1; D might be TRBD1 (5 bases). Trimming shortened V by 4 bases and J by 3 bases, and 12 bases separated the two germline ends. The CDR3 is 14 amino acids. Per the germline V gene, CDR1 is SNHLY and CDR2 is FYNNEI.

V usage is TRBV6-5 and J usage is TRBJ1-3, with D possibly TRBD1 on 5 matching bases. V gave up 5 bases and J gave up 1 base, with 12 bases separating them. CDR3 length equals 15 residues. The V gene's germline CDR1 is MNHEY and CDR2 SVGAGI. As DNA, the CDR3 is TGTGCCAGCAGTCCACTAGGGGAGTCTGGAAACACCATATATTTT. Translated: CASSPLGESGNTIYF.

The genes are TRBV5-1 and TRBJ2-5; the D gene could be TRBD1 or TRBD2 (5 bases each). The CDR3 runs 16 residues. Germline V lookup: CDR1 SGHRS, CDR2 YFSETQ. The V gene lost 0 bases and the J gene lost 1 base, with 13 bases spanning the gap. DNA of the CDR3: TGCGCCAGCAGCTTGGGTGGGACGGGAACCCAAGAGACCCAGTACTTC. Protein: CASSLGGTGTQETQYF. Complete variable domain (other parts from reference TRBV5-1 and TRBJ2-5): KAGVTQTPRYLIKTRGQQVTLSCSPISGHRSVSWYQQTPGQGLQFLFEYFSETQRNKGNFPGRFSGRQFSNSRSEMNVSTLELGDSALYLCASSLGGTGTQETQYFGPGTRLLVL.

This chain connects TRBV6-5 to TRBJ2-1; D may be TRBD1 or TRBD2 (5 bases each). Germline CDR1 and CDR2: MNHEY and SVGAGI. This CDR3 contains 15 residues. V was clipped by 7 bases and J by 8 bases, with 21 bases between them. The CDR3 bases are TGTGCCAGCACCGAGAGGGGTGTAGTCGGGGATGAGCAGTTCTTC. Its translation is CASTERGVVGDEQFF.

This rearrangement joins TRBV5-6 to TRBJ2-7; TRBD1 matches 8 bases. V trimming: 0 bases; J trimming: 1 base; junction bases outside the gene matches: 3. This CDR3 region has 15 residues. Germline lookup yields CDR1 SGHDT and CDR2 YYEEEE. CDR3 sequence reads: CASSLVRTGSYEQYV. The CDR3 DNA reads TGTGCCAGCAGCTTGGTACGGACAGGGTCCTACGAGCAGTACGTC.

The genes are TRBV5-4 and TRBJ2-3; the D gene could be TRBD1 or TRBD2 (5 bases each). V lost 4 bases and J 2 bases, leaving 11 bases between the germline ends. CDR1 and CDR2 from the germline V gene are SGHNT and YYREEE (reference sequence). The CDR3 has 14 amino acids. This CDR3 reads CASSPGTVTDTQYF. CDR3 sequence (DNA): TGTGCCAGCAGCCCTGGGACGGTCACAGATACGCAGTATTTT.

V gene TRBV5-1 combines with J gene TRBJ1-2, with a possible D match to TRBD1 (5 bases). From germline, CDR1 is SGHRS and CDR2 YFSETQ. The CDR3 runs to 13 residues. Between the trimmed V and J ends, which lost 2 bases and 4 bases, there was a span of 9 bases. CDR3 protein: CASSFGRAYGYTF. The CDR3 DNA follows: TGCGCCAGCAGCTTTGGCAGGGCCTATGGCTACACCTTC. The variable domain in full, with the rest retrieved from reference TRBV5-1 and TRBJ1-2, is KAGVTQTPRYLIKTRGQQVTLSCSPISGHRSVSWYQQTPGQGLQFLFEYFSETQRNKGNFPGRFSGRQFSNSRSEMNVSTLELGDSALYLCASSFGRAYGYTFGSGTRLTVV.

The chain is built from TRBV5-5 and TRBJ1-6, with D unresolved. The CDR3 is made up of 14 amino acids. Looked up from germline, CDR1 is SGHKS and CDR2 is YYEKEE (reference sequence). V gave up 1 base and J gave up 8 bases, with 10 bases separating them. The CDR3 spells CASSLILRDSPLHF. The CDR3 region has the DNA TGTGCCAGCAGCTTGATTTTGAGGGATTCACCCCTCCACTTT.

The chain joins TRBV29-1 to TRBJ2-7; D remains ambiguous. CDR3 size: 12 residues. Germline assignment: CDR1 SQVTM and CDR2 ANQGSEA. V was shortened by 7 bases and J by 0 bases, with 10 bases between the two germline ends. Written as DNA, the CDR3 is TGCAGCGCCTCGGGCACCTCCTACGAGCAGTACTTC. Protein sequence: CSASGTSYEQYF.

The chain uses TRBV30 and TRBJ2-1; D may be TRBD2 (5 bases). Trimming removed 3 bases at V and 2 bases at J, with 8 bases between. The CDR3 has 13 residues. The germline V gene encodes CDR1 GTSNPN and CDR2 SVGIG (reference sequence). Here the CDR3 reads CAWRDLAYNEQFF. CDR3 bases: TGTGCCTGGAGGGACTTAGCCTACAATGAGCAGTTCTTC.

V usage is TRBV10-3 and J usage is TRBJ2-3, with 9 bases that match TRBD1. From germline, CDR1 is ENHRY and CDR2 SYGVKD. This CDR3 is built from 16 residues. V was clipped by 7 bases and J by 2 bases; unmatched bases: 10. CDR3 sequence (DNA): TGTGCCATCACCTCCGGGACAGGGACCTACACAGATACGCAGTATTTT. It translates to CAITSGTGTYTDTQYF.

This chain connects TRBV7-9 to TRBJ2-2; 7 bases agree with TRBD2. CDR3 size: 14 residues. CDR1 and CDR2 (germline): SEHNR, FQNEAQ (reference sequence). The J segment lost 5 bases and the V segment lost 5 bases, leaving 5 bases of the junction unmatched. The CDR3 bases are TGTGCCAGCAGCCTCAGCGGGAAGACCGGGGAGCTGTTTTTT. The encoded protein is CASSLSGKTGELFF.